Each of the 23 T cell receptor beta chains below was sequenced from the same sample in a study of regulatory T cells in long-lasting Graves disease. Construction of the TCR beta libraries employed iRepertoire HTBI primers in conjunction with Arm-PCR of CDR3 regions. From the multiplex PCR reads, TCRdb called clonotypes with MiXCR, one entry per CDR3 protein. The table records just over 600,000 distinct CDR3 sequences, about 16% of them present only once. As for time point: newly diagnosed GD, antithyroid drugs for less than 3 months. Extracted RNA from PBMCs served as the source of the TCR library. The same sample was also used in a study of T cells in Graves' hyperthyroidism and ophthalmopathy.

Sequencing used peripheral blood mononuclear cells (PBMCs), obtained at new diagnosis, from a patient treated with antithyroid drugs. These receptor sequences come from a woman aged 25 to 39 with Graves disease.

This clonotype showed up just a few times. The CDR3 is CASSAGAYEQYF. The CDR3 DNA reads as TGTGCCAGCAGTGCCGGCGCCTACGAGCAGTACTTC. This chain connects TRBV12-3 or TRBV12-4 to TRBJ2-7; D is undetermined. The CDR3 contains 12 residues. V shed 5 bases and J shed 2 bases, with 7 bases lying between them.

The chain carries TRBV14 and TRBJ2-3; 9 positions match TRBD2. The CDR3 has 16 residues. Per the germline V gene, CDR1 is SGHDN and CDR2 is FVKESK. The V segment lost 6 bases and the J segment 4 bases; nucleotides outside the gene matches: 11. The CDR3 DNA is TGTGCCAGCAGTCGTACCGGGGGACTAGCATCAGATACGCAGTATTTT. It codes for CASSRTGGLASDTQYF.

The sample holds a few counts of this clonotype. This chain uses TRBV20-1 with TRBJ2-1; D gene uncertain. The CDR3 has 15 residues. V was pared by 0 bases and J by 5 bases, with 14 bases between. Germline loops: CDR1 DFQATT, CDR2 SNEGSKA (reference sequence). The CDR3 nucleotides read TGCAGTGCTAGAGAAATTTCACGGATCCACAATGAGCAGTTCTTC. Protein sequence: CSAREISRIHNEQFF.

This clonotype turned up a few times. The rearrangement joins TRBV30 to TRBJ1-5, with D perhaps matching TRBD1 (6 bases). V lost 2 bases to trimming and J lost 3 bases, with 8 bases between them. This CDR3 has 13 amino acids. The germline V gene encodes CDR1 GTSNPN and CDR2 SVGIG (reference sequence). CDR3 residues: CAWSRDNNQPQHF. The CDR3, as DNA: TGTGCCTGGAGTCGGGACAACAATCAGCCCCAGCATTTT.

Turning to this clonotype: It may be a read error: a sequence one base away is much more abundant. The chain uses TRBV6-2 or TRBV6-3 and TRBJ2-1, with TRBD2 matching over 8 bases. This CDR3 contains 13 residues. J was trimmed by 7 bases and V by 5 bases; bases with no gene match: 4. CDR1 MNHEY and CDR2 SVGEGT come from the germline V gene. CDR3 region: CASSPGTRNEQFF. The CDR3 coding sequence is TGTGCCAGCAGTCCCGGGACTAGGAATGAGCAGTTCTTC.

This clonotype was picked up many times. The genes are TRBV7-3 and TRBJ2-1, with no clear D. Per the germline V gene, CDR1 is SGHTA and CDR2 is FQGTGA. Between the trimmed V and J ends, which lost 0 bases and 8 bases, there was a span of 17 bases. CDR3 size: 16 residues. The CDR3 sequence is CASSLTLALRADEQFF. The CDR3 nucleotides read TGTGCCAGCAGCTTAACTCTCGCGTTAAGGGCCGATGAGCAGTTCTTC.

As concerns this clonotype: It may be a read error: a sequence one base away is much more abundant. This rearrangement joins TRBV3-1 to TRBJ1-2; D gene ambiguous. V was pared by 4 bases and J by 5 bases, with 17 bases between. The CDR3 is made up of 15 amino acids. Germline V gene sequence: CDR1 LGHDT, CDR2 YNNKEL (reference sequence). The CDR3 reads CASSRDVSAFYGYTF. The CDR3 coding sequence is TGTGCCAGCAGCCGAGATGTGTCGGCCTTTTATGGCTACACCTTC.

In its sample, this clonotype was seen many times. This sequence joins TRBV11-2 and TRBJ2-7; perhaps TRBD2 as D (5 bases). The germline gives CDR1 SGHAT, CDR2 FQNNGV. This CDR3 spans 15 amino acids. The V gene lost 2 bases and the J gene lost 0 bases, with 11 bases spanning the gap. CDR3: CASSLNAGSSYEQYF. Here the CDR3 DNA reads TGTGCCAGCAGCTTAAATGCGGGTAGCTCCTACGAGCAGTACTTC.

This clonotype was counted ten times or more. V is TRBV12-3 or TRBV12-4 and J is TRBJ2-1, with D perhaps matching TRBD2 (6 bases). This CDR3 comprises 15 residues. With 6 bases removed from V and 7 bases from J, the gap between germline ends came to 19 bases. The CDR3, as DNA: TGTGCCAGCAGCGCCAAGCGCGGGAATACAAATGAGCAGTTCTTC. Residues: CASSAKRGNTNEQFF.

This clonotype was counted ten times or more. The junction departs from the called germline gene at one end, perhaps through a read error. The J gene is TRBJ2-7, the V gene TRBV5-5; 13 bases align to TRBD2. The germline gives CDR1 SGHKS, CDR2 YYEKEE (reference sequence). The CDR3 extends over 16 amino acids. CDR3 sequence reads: CASSLTGLAGRPEQYF. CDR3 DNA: TGCGCCAGCAGCCTAACGGGACTAGCGGGACGTCCCGAGCAGTACTTC.

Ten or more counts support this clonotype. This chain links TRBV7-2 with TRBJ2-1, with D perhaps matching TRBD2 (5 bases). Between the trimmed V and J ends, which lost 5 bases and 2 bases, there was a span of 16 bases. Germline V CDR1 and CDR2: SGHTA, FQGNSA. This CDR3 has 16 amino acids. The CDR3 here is CASSQRSDSAYNEQFF. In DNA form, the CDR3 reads TGTGCCAGCAGCCAAAGGTCGGACTCCGCCTACAATGAGCAGTTCTTC.

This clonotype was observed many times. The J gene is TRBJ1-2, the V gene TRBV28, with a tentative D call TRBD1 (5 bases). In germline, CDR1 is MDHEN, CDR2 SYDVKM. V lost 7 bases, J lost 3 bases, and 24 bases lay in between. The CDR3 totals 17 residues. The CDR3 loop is CASTKMGLVPGHYGYTF. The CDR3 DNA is TGTGCCAGCACCAAAATGGGACTCGTTCCGGGGCACTATGGCTACACCTTC.

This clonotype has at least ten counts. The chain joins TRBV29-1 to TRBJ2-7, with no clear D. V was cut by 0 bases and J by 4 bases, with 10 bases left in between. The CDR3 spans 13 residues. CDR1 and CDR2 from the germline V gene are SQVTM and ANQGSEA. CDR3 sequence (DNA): TGCAGCGTTGAAGATTTTTGGGGATACGAGCAGTACTTC. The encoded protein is CSVEDFWGYEQYF.

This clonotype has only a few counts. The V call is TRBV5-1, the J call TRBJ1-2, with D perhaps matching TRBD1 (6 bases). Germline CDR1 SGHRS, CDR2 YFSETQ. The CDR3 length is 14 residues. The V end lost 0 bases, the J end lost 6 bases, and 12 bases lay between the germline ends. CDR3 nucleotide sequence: TGCGCCAGCAGCTTGGACAGGGTTGGCAATGGCTACACCTTC. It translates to CASSLDRVGNGYTF.

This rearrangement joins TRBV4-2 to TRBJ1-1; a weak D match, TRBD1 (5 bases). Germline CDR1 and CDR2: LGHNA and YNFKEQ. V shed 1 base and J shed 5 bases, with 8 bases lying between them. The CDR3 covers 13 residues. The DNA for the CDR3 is TGTGCCAGCAGCCAAGCCAGGGAAACTGAAGCTTTCTTT. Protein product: CASSQARETEAFF.

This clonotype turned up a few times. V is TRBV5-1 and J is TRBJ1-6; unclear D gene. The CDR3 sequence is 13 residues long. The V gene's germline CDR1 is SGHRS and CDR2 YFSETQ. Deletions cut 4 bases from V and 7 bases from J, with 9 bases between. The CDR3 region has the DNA TGCGCCAGCAGCGGGCCAGAGAATTCACCCCTCCACTTT. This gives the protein CASSGPENSPLHF. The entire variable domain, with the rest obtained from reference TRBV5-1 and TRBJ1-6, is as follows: KAGVTQTPRYLIKTRGQQVTLSCSPISGHRSVSWYQQTPGQGLQFLFEYFSETQRNKGNFPGRFSGRQFSNSRSEMNVSTLELGDSALYLCASSGPENSPLHFGNGTRLTVT.

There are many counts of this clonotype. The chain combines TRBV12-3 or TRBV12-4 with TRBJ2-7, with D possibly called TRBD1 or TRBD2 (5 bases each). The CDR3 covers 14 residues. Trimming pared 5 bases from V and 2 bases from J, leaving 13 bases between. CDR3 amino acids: CASSHRDRTYEQYF. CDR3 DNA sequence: TGTGCCAGCAGTCACCGGGACCGAACCTACGAGCAGTACTTC.

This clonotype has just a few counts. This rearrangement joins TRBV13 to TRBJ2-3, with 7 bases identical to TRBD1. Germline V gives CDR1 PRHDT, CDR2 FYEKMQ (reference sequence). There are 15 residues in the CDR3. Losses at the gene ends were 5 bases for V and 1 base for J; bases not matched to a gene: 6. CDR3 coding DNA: TGTGCCAGCAGCCATAGACAGGGCGGCACAGATACGCAGTATTTT. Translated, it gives CASSHRQGGTDTQYF.

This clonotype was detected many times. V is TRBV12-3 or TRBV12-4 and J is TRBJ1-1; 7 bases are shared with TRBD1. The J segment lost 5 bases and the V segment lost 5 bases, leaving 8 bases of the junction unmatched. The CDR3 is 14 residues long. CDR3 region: CASSLGTVGTEAFF. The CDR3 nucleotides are TGTGCCAGCAGTCTCGGGACAGTCGGAACTGAAGCTTTCTTT.

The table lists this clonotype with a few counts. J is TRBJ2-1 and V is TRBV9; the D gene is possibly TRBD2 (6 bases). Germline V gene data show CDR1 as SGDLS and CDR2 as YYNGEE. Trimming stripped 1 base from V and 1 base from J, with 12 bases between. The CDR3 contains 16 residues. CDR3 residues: CASSVIADTSYNEQFF. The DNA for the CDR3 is TGTGCCAGCAGCGTAATAGCGGATACGTCCTACAATGAGCAGTTCTTC.

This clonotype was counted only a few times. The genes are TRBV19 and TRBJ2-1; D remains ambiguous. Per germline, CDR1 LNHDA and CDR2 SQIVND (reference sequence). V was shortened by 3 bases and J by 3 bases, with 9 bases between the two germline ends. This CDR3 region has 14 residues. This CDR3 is CASSIQTIYNEQFF. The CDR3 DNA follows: TGTGCCAGTAGTATCCAGACGATCTACAATGAGCAGTTCTTC.

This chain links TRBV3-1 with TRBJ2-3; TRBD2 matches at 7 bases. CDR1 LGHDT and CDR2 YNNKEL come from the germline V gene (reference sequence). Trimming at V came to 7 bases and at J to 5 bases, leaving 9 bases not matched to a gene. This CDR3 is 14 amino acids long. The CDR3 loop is CASTKGVAGDTQYF. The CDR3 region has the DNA TGTGCCAGCACCAAAGGGGTAGCGGGAGATACGCAGTATTTT.

In DNA, the CDR3 is TGTGCCAGCAGCGAGGGACAGGCAGCTAACTATGGTCACACCTTC. Translating it yields CASSEGQAANYGHTF. The V and J genes are TRBV12-3 or TRBV12-4 and TRBJ1-2; 8 nucleotides align to TRBD1. V lost 6 bases, J lost 12 bases, and 18 bases stayed unmatched. The length of the CDR3 is 15 residues.